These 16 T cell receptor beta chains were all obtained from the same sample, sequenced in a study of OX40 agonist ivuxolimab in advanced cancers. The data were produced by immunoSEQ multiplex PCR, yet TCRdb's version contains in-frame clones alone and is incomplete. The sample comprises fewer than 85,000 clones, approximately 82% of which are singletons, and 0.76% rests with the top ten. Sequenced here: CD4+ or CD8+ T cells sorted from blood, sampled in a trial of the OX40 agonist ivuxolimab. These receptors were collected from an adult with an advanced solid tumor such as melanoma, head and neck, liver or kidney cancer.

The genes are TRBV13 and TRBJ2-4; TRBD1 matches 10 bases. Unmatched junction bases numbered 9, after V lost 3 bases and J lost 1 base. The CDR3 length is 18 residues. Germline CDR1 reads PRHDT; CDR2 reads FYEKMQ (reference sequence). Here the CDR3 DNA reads TGTGCCAGCAGCTTCGTAGACAGGGGGCGAGGGGCCAAAAACATTCAGTACTTC. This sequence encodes CASSFVDRGRGAKNIQYF.

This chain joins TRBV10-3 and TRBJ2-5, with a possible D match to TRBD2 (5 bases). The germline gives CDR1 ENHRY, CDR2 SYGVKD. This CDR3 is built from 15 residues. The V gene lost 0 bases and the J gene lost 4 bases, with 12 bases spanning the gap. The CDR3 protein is CAISESRGFGETQYF. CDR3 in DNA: TGTGCCATCAGTGAGTCAAGAGGGTTCGGAGAGACCCAGTACTTC.

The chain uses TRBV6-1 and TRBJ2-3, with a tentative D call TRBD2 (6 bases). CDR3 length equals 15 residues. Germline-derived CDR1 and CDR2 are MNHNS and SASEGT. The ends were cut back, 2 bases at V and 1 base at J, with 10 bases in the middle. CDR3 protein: CASSESRDRTDTQYF. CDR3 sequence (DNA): TGTGCCAGCAGTGAATCGCGGGACCGCACAGATACGCAGTATTTT.

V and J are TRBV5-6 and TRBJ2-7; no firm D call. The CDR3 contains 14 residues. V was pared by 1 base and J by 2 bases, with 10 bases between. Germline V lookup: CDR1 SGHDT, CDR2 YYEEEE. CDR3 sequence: CASSLLDTTYEQYF. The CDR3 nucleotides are TGTGCCAGCAGCTTGCTTGACACTACCTACGAGCAGTACTTC.

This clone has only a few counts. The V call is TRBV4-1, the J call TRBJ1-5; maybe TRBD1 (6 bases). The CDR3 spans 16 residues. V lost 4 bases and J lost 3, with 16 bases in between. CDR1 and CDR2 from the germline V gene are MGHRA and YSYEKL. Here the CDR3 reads CASSPRARGPNQPQHF. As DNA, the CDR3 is TGCGCCAGCAGCCCCCGCGCCAGGGGCCCCAATCAGCCCCAGCATTTT.

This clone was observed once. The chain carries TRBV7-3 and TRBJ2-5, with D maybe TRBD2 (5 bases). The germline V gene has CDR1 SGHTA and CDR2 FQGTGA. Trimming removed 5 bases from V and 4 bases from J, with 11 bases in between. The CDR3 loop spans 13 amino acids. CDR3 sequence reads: CASSPGGPETQYF. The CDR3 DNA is TGTGCCAGCAGCCCGGGCGGGCCAGAGACCCAGTACTTC.

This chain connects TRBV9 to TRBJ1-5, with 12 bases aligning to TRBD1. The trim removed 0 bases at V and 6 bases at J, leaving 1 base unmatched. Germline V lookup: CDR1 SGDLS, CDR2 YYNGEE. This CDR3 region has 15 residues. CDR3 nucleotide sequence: TGTGCCAGCAGCGTAGGGGACAGGGGGCCTCAGCCCCAGCATTTT. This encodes CASSVGDRGPQPQHF.

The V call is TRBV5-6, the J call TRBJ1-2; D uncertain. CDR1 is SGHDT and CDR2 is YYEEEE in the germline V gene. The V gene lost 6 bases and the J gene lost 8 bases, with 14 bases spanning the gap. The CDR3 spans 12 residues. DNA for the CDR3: TGTGCCAGCACCGGCTGGGGTAAGGGCTACACCTTC. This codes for CASTGWGKGYTF. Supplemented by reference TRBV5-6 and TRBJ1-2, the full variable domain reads DAGVTQSPTHLIKTRGQQVTLRCSPKSGHDTVSWYQQALGQGPQFIFQYYEEEERQRGNFPDRFSGHQFPNYSSELNVNALLLGDSALYLCASTGWGKGYTFGSGTRLTVV.

CDR3 sequence (DNA): TGTGCCAGTTCCTCTGAGGACAATTCACCCCTCCACTTT. It specifies CASSSEDNSPLHF. V and J are TRBV19 and TRBJ1-6; no clear D. This CDR3 is built from 13 residues. Trimming removed 8 bases at V and 7 bases at J, with 12 bases between. Germline lookup yields CDR1 LNHDA and CDR2 SQIVND (reference sequence).

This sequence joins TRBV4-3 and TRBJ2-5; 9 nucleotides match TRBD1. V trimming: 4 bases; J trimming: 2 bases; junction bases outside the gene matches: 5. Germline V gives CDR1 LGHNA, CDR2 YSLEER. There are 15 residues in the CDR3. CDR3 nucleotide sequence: TGCGCCAGCAGCCGGGGGACAGGGCTTCAAGAGACCCAGTACTTC. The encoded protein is CASSRGTGLQETQYF.

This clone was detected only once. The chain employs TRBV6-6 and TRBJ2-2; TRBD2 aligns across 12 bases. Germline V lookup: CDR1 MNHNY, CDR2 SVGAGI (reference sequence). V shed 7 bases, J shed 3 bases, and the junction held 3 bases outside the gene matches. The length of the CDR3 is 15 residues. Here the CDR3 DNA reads TGTGCCAGCATAAGACTAGCGGGGGACACCGGGGAGCTGTTTTTT. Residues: CASIRLAGDTGELFF.

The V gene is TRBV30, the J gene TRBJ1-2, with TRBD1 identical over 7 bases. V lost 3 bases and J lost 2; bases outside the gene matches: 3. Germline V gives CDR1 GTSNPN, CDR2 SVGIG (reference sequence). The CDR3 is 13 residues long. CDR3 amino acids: CAWRTGQNYGYTF. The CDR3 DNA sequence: TGTGCCTGGAGAACGGGACAGAACTATGGCTACACCTTC.

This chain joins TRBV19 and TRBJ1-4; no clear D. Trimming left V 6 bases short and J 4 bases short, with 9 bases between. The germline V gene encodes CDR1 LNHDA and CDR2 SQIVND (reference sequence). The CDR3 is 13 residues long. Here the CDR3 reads CASRGGSNEKLFF. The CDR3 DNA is TGTGCCAGTAGGGGCGGAAGTAATGAAAAACTGTTTTTT.

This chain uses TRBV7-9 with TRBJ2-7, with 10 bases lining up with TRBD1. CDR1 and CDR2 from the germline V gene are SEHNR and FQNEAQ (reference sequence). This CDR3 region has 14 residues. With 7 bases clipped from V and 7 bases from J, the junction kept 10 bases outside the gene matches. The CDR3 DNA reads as TGTGCCAGCACGCTCGGGACAGGGGAAGGGGAGCAGTACTTC. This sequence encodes CASTLGTGEGEQYF.

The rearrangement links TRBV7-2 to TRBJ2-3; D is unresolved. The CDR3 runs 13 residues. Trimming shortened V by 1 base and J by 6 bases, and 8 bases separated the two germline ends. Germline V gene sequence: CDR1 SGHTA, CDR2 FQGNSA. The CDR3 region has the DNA TGTGCCAGCAGCTTAGGGAGCCGGGATACGCAGTATTTT. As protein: CASSLGSRDTQYF.

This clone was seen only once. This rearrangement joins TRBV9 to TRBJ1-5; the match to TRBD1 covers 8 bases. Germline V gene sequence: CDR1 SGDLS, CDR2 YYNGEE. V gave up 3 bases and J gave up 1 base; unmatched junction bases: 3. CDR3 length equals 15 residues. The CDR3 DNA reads TGTGCCAGCAGCGCGACAGGGGCGAGCAATCAGCCCCAGCATTTT. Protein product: CASSATGASNQPQHF.